This T cell receptor beta chain was obtained from a study of OX40 agonist ivuxolimab in advanced cancers. Study in general: Patients with prior anti-PD-1, anti-PD-L1 or anti-CTLA-4 therapy were eligible; approximately 40% had some.

In this sample, this clone turned up a few times. V was clipped by 3 bases and J by 7 bases; unmatched bases: 12. This CDR3 is 18 amino acids long. Germline CDR1 SGHTA, CDR2 FQGTGA. The assay was immunoSEQ multiplex PCR, and TCRdb's table has in-frame clones only and misses some. The table includes more than 55,000 clones, around 77% detected once. The sequence came from an adult with an advanced solid tumor such as melanoma, head and neck, liver or kidney cancer. The chain couples TRBV7-3 to TRBJ2-3; 14 positions agree with TRBD2. The sequences come from CD4+ or CD8+ T cells sorted from blood, collected in a trial of the OX40 agonist ivuxolimab. The CDR3 spells CASSFGPGTSGRKNTQYF. Written as DNA, the CDR3 is TGTGCCAGCAGCTTTGGGCCTGGGACTAGCGGGAGAAAGAATACGCAGTATTTT.